The 14 T cell receptor beta chains below all came from one sample that was sequenced in a study of T cell clonotyping in hematopoietic cell transplantation. Stated time point: recipient sample about 28 days before transplant, after cytoreduction. Here immunoSEQ multiplex PCR was the method, and the copy in TCRdb shows in-frame clones only, minus some. The table shows more than 8,000 clones, with roughly 87% occurring only once. The sample in question was peripheral blood mononuclear cells, obtained before stem cell transplant. Source of these receptors: a woman aged 55-70 years with acute myeloid leukemia. Some clones in this sample may be carry-over from other donors' samples.

J is TRBJ2-1 and V is TRBV5-4; D is undetermined. CDR1 and CDR2 from the germline V gene are SGHNT and YYREEE (reference sequence). The germline V and J ends were trimmed by 4 bases and 8 bases, with 7 bases remaining between them. This CDR3 spans 11 amino acids. The CDR3 spells CASSKRDEQFF. CDR3 coding DNA: TGTGCCAGCAGCAAAAGGGATGAGCAGTTCTTC.

V is TRBV6-1 and J is TRBJ1-1; tentative D call: TRBD1 (5 bases). CDR3 length equals 15 residues. Germline V lookup: CDR1 MNHNS, CDR2 SASEGT. V was clipped by 6 bases and J by 0 bases, with 14 bases between them. The DNA of the CDR3 is TGTGCCAGCAGCGGAGGTGGGGGGATGAACACTGAAGCTTTCTTT. It specifies CASSGGGGMNTEAFF.

The chain has TRBV27 and TRBJ1-1; D is uncertain. Germline CDR1 MNHEY, CDR2 SMNVEV (reference sequence). V was pared by 8 bases and J by 0 bases, with 19 bases between. The CDR3 has 16 residues. The CDR3: CASRKSQLRMNTEAFF. For the CDR3, the DNA is TGTGCCAGCCGCAAGAGTCAGCTACGTATGAACACTGAAGCTTTCTTT.

This rearrangement joins TRBV15 to TRBJ1-2; D perhaps matches TRBD1 (6 bases). V lost 3 bases and J lost 3, with 20 bases in between. CDR1 LNHNV and CDR2 YYDKDF come from the germline V gene (reference sequence). The CDR3 length is 17 residues. CDR3 bases: TGTGCCACCAGCAGGGCCTTAGGGGGGAACGTTTACTATGGCTACACCTTC. Its protein is CATSRALGGNVYYGYTF.

The J gene is TRBJ1-1, the V gene TRBV7-3; no firm D call. Trimming removed 0 bases from V and 3 bases from J, with 11 bases in between. The CDR3 extends over 15 amino acids. CDR1 is SGHTA and CDR2 is FQGTGA in the germline V gene. The CDR3 coding sequence is TGTGCCAGCAGCTTAACTTCCGGGCCGCACACTGAAGCTTTCTTT. Its protein is CASSLTSGPHTEAFF.

The rearrangement uses TRBV7-9 and TRBJ1-3; D not certain. CDR1 and CDR2 from the germline V gene are SEHNR and FQNEAQ (reference sequence). V gave up 2 bases and J gave up 0 bases, with 5 bases separating them. CDR3 length equals 14 residues. The CDR3 DNA reads as TGTGCCAGCAGCTTAACAGACTCTGGAAACACCATATATTTT. This gives the protein CASSLTDSGNTIYF.

The chain couples TRBV28 to TRBJ1-6; the D is unclear. Germline-derived CDR1 and CDR2 are MDHEN and SYDVKM. Trimming left V 5 bases short and J 10 bases short, with 15 bases between. This CDR3 has 14 amino acids. CDR3 DNA: TGTGCCAGCAGTCCTCGGTTAGAAGGGTCACCCCTCCACTTT. Amino acid sequence: CASSPRLEGSPLHF.

The V gene is TRBV2, the J gene TRBJ2-2; possible D gene TRBD2, 5 bases. Germline loops: CDR1 SNHLY, CDR2 FYNNEI. The length of the CDR3 is 16 residues. V gave up 4 bases and J gave up 0 bases, with 12 bases separating them. CDR3 region: CASSVRRPANTGELFF. CDR3 sequence (DNA): TGTGCCAGCAGTGTCCGGAGGCCCGCGAACACCGGGGAGCTGTTTTTT.

CDR3 in amino acids: CASSIEAEGEKLFF. The CDR3, as DNA: TGTGCCAGTAGTATAGAGGCGGAGGGTGAAAAACTGTTTTTT. V is TRBV19 and J is TRBJ1-4; D unclear. This CDR3 is 14 amino acids long. V lost 0 bases and J lost 7, with 9 bases in between. Germline CDR1 and CDR2: LNHDA and SQIVND (reference sequence). The full variable domain, with the rest looked up from reference TRBV19 and TRBJ1-4, is DGGITQSPKYLFRKEGQNVTLSCEQNLNHDAMYWYRQDPGQGLRLIYYSQIVNDFQKGDIAEGYSVSREKKESFPLTVTSAQKNPTAFYLCASSIEAEGEKLFFGSGTQLSVL.

V gene TRBV7-9 combines with J gene TRBJ2-1; unclear D gene. Germline V lookup: CDR1 SEHNR, CDR2 FQNEAQ (reference sequence). Trimming shortened V by 2 bases and J by 5 bases, and 4 bases separated the two germline ends. The CDR3 runs to 12 residues. DNA for the CDR3: TGTGCCAGCAGCTTAAGGGACAATGAGCAGTTCTTC. Its protein is CASSLRDNEQFF.

The chain uses TRBV7-2 and TRBJ1-2; 7 bases fit TRBD1. J gave up 7 bases and V 1 base, and 9 bases lay outside the gene matches. The CDR3 totals 15 residues. Looked up from germline, CDR1 is SGHTA and CDR2 is FQGNSA. The CDR3 DNA reads as TGTGCCAGCAGCTTAGTCTTCAGGGGGTCCGGTGGCTACACCTTC. It is translated as CASSLVFRGSGGYTF. Drawing the rest from reference TRBV7-2 and TRBJ1-2, the complete variable domain is GAGVSQSPSNKVTEKGKDVELRCDPISGHTALYWYRQSLGQGLEFLIYFQGNSAPDKSGLPSDRFSAERTGGSVSTLTIQRTQQEDSAVYLCASSLVFRGSGGYTFGSGTRLTVV.

The chain uses TRBV11-2 and TRBJ1-5; no clear D gene. From germline, CDR1 is SGHAT and CDR2 FQNNGV. The V end was cut by 1 base, the J end by 1 base, with 8 bases between. The CDR3 has 15 residues. The DNA of the CDR3 is TGTGCCAGCAGCTTAGGAGGGAAGAGCAATCAGCCCCAGCATTTT. Translated: CASSLGGKSNQPQHF.

Written as DNA, the CDR3 is TGTGCCAGCAATAAGGACAGGGGGAGGTACGAGCAGTACTTC. Protein: CASNKDRGRYEQYF. V gene TRBV6-1 combines with J gene TRBJ2-7; 10 nucleotides line up with TRBD1. The length of the CDR3 is 14 residues. V shed 7 bases and J 4 bases; nucleotides not matched to a gene: 7. The germline V gene has CDR1 MNHNS and CDR2 SASEGT.

The rearrangement links TRBV6-1 to TRBJ1-2, with D tentatively TRBD1 (6 bases). V was cut by 7 bases and J by 6 bases, with 15 bases left in between. CDR3 length: 13 amino acids. Germline V gives CDR1 MNHNS, CDR2 SASEGT. The CDR3 loop is CASNIDRRDGYTF. The CDR3 DNA reads as TGTGCCAGCAATATTGACAGGCGTGATGGCTACACCTTC.